This T cell receptor (beta chain) stems from a study of shared clonotypes between healthy human individuals. Across the whole study: A donor's plate count was three for CD4 naive and three for CD4 memory; CD8 naive had two and CD8 memory one.

As concerns this clone: Antigen unknown. Other DNA sequences in the same sample also yield this CDR3.

Study findings and constraints: Clonotype sharing among donors, it was expected, would be affected by sequencing depth. Naive subsets generally exceeded memory subsets in estimated richness.

The V end lost 0 bases, the J end lost 6 bases, and 7 bases lay between the germline ends. CDR1 is MNHEY and CDR2 is SVGAGI in the germline V gene. The length of the CDR3 is 13 residues. Authors' methods: For the immunoSEQ data, sequences were junction-only without quality scores, so filtering differed. Sequencing used immunoSEQ multiplex PCR; TCRdb keeps in-frame clones, though not all of them. From that table come the V and J calls and clone size; the DNA was used to work out D and trimming. The table records 1.4 million or so clones, about 98.5% of them present only once. The chain combines TRBV6-5 with TRBJ2-3, with D possibly being TRBD1 (6 bases). The material sequenced was naive CD4+ T cells sorted from blood. Stated subset: CD45RA+ positively selected. The TCR was taken from a man younger than 45 in good health. The CDR3 loop is CASSYSTGDTQYF. The CDR3 DNA reads as TGTGCCAGCAGTTACTCTACAGGGGATACGCAGTATTTT.